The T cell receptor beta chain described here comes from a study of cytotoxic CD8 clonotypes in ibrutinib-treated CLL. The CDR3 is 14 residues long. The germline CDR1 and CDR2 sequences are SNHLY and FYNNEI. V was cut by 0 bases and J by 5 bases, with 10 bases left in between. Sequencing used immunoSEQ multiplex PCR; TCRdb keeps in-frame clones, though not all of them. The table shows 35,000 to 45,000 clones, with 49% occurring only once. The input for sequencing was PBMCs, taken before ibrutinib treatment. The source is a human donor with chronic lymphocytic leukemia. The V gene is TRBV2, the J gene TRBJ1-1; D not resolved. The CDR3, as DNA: TGTGCCAGCAGTGAAGCGAGGGTTGGGACTGAAGCTTTCTTT. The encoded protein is CASSEARVGTEAFF.